What follows is one T cell receptor beta chain and its context. This clonotype was found a few times. No antigen is known for it. Base qualities are not at hand, and no much larger clone is one base apart. The record originates from a study of vaccination and CD4 T cells after COVID-19 (dated by TCRdb to 2021 to 2024). At the level of the whole study: SARS-CoV-2 positivity had been established in the convalescent patients by nasal swab PCR, and mild disease was recorded in several of these patients and severe disease in one. In the convalescent cohort there were six males and four females, among whom were two Hispanic individuals, seven Caucasians, two Asians and one multiracial person. Two doses of either the Pfizer-BioNTech BNT162b2 vaccine (n=8) or the Moderna mRNA-1273 vaccine (n=2) were administered to participants. Post-COVID blood samples from convalescent patients were collected a median of roughly 100 days after diagnosis, with a range of 35 to 161 days. The time from the second vaccine dose to post-vaccine blood sampling had a median of roughly 77 days and ranged from about 12 to 241 days. The cultures were stimulated with overlapping spike peptide pools from SARS-CoV-2 and from the common cold coronaviruses HCoV-NL63, HCoV-OC43 and HCoV-229E. Control cultures used a CEFX viral epitope pool as positive control, an HIV-1 Nef peptide pool as negative control, or no peptide. In fewer than 12 COVID-19 convalescent patients and 4 infection-naive healthy vaccine recipients, researchers compared the spike-specific CD4+ TCR repertoire from before mRNA vaccination with the repertoire from after. What the authors observed across the whole study: Of the vaccine-specific clones found in convalescent patients, nearly all (304 of 307) were mono-reactive for SARS-CoV-2 spike instead of being cross-reactive with common cold coronaviruses. Although the median number of SARS-CoV-2-reactive clonotypes went up from roughly 20 after infection to some 37 after vaccination, the increase was not significant. In convalescent patients, a median about 84% of post-vaccine SARS-CoV-2-reactive clones were detected only after vaccination, and vaccine-specific priming was suggested by this finding. Relatively few convalescent patients were included in the study, and early timepoints after natural infection were not analyzed.

Germline trimming: 1 base from V, 2 bases from J; junction bases outside gene matches: 6. CDR1 and CDR2 are read off the germline V gene as KGHDR and SFDVKD. The CDR3 goes from the cysteine to the phenylalanine over 16 residues. Only the CDR3 DNA is retained, 48 bases long and in frame from the first base. The library was obtained by PCR. DNA from cultured CD4+ T cells was subjected to TCR sequencing with the Oncomine TCR Beta short-read assay at the Johns Hopkins FTIC core. Genomic DNA was extracted from the cultured CD4+ T cells with the QIAamp micro DNA kit. The Oncomine TCR Beta libraries from cultured CD4+ T cells were pooled using unique dual indexes and then sequenced on an Illumina iSeq 100. The authors' analysis ran thus. Non-productive sequences were filtered out, and CDR3s that did not start with C, did not end with F or W, or were shorter than 7 amino acids were discarded. Antigen-specific clonotypes were identified using the MANAFEST web application through comparison of peptide-stimulated wells with reference and other culture wells. An FDR below 0.05, an odds ratio above 5, and a productive frequency above 0.1% in at least two of three replicate wells were required for clones to be considered positive. A clonotype counted as cross-reactive if it showed significant expansion both in the SARS-CoV-2 spike wells and in at least one common cold coronavirus spike condition. Levenshtein distances (stringdist) and unrooted phylogenetic trees (ape) in R version 3.6.1 were used to assess CDR3 homology. The raw public data were reprocessed by TCRdb itself: fastp quality trimming at Q25, MiXCR clonotype calling, in-frame beta chains only. Rows merge per CDR3 protein into single entries with the most common DNA and genes. The V and J calls and clone size come from TCRdb's table, not from the authors' own analysis. Within this sample are around 19,000 distinct CDR3 sequences, with roughly 50% of them counted one time only. Of the sample, 4.5% to 7% is held by the ten largest clones.

The intended sense of this specimen's treatment or condition label: roughly 11-day PBMC culture with coronavirus spike peptide pools or control peptides (ViraFEST assay). The study used the ViraFEST assay, which expanded antigen-specific T cells with peptide pools and then identified expanded clonotypes by TCR sequencing. The positive SARS-CoV-2 PCR tests of the convalescent patients were dated from March to December 2020, before the Alpha, Beta and Delta variants emerged in the United States. Each well held 2.2 million or so PBMCs cultured with around 10 ug/ml peptide pools in IMDM containing around 5.5% human AB serum and roughly 9 IU/ml IL-2. Half of the culture medium was replaced with fresh IL-2-containing medium on days 3 and 7. CD4+ T cells were isolated after approximately 10 days of culture through negative selection using the EasySep CD4+ T cell isolation kit. PBMCs were separated from whole blood using Ficoll-Paque Plus gradient centrifugation and then either used fresh or cryopreserved at -140C. In general, triplicate wells were set up for every culture condition.

Here the chain combines TRBV24-1 and TRBJ1-2; TRBD1 lines up with 7 middle nucleotides. The sequenced material came from CD4+ T cells from blood, cultured in vitro. The sequence came from a human donor who had recovered from COVID-19. The DNA sequence is given as TGTGCCACCAGTGATTTCGGAACAGGGGACAACTATGGCTACACCTTC. Its protein reads: CATSDFGTGDNYGYTF.